What follows are 25 T cell receptor beta chains derived from one specimen sequenced in a study of T cell responses to AZD1222 COVID-19 vaccine. Profiled with immunoSEQ multiplex PCR; TCRdb holds only in-frame clones, not every one. The sample contains some 140,000 clones, over 75% of which appear only once. The source was peripheral blood, collected 28 days after the second AZD1222 dose. The receptors were gathered from an adult who received the AZD1222 COVID-19 vaccine.

This chain connects TRBV7-9 to TRBJ2-3; D ambiguous. CDR3 length: 15 amino acids. Trimming pared 1 base from V and 0 bases from J, leaving 8 bases between. Per the germline V gene, CDR1 is SEHNR and CDR2 is FQNEAQ (reference sequence). Here the CDR3 reads CASSLVLTSTDTQYF. The CDR3 region has the DNA TGTGCCAGCAGCTTAGTTCTAACCAGCACAGATACGCAGTATTTT. The full variable domain, completed using reference TRBV7-9 and TRBJ2-3, is DTGVSQNPRHKITKRGQNVTFRCDPISEHNRLYWYRQTLGQGPEFLTYFQNEAQLEKSRLLSDRFSAERPKGSFSTLEIQRTEQGDSAMYLCASSLVLTSTDTQYFGPGTRLTVL.

This chain links TRBV10-1 with TRBJ2-1; 7 bases agree with TRBD2. Germline V gene data show CDR1 as WNHNN and CDR2 as SYGVQD (reference sequence). This CDR3 contains 15 residues. Germline trimming cut 1 base from V and 3 bases from J; bases unmatched to any gene: 3. Here the CDR3 reads CASSEFGTNYNEQFF. CDR3 DNA sequence: TGCGCCAGCAGTGAGTTCGGGACTAACTACAATGAGCAGTTCTTC.

The chain links TRBV11-2 to TRBJ1-2, with 12 bases aligning to TRBD1. J gave up 4 bases and V 7 bases, and 10 bases lay outside the gene matches. The CDR3 has 16 residues. Per germline, CDR1 SGHAT and CDR2 FQNNGV. As DNA, the CDR3 is TGTGCCAGCAATTCCGGGACAGGGGGCGCGGTCTATGGCTACACCTTC. This gives the protein CASNSGTGGAVYGYTF.

This clone was detected only once. The chain employs TRBV24-1 and TRBJ2-3, with D unclear. Germline values: CDR1 KGHDR, CDR2 SFDVKD. This CDR3 is 13 amino acids long. The V end was cut by 3 bases, the J end by 6 bases, with 9 bases between. This chain's CDR3 is CATSDGTGDTQYF. DNA for the CDR3: TGTGCCACCAGTGATGGTACCGGGGATACGCAGTATTTT.

The chain combines TRBV10-2 with TRBJ2-2; D is ambiguous. V was trimmed by 0 bases and J by 11 bases, leaving 4 bases between them. The germline CDR1 and CDR2 sequences are WSHSY and SAAADI. CDR3 size: 11 residues. The CDR3 DNA follows: TGCGCCAGCAGTGAGTCGGCAGAGCTGTTTTTT. Its protein product is CASSESAELFF.

The J gene is TRBJ1-3, the V gene TRBV30; D is uncertain. Germline V gene sequence: CDR1 GTSNPN, CDR2 SVGIG (reference sequence). This CDR3 has 16 residues. The V gene lost 0 bases and the J gene lost 0 bases, with 12 bases spanning the gap. The CDR3 region has the DNA TGTGCCTGGAGTGTTAAGGGCGGCTTCTCTGGAAACACCATATATTTT. This encodes CAWSVKGGFSGNTIYF.

The chain has TRBV27 and TRBJ2-5, with TRBD1 matching over 7 bases. CDR3 size: 15 residues. Trimming took 4 bases from V and 1 from J; bases not matched to a gene: 6. Germline CDR1 MNHEY, CDR2 SMNVEV (reference sequence). The CDR3 sequence: CASSSWTGGQETQYF. The CDR3 DNA is TGTGCCAGCAGTTCCTGGACAGGCGGCCAAGAGACCCAGTACTTC.

The chain recombines TRBV5-1 with TRBJ2-2; a possible D gene is TRBD2 (5 bases). V was pared by 1 base and J by 0 bases, with 10 bases between. Germline CDR1 SGHRS, CDR2 YFSETQ. The CDR3 sequence is 16 residues long. The CDR3 bases are TGCGCCAGCAGCTTGTCAGGACTTACGAACACCGGGGAGCTGTTTTTT. This encodes CASSLSGLTNTGELFF.

This chain uses TRBV9 with TRBJ1-1; weak D call: TRBD1 (6 bases). V was pared by 3 bases and J by 3 bases, with 18 bases between. The CDR3 runs to 16 residues. Germline values: CDR1 SGDLS, CDR2 YYNGEE. CDR3 in DNA: TGTGCCAGCAGCGCGGGGCTGGGGGCGCGGGACACTGAAGCTTTCTTT. Protein product: CASSAGLGARDTEAFF.

The chain has TRBV19 and TRBJ2-1; maybe TRBD2 (6 bases). V was pared by 5 bases and J by 6 bases, with 20 bases between. The CDR3 length is 16 residues. CDR1 and CDR2 (germline): LNHDA, SQIVND (reference sequence). The CDR3 region is CASSRHASLASNEQFF. The CDR3 DNA sequence: TGTGCCAGTAGTCGACACGCTTCACTAGCCTCCAATGAGCAGTTCTTC. Full variable domain (outside the CDR3, taken from reference TRBV19 and TRBJ2-1): DGGITQSPKYLFRKEGQNVTLSCEQNLNHDAMYWYRQDPGQGLRLIYYSQIVNDFQKGDIAEGYSVSREKKESFPLTVTSAQKNPTAFYLCASSRHASLASNEQFFGPGTRLTVL.

This chain uses TRBV11-3 with TRBJ2-1; D remains ambiguous. Germline lookup yields CDR1 SGHNT and CDR2 YENEEA. Trimming removed 4 bases from V and 8 bases from J, with 15 bases in between. The CDR3 totals 14 residues. The CDR3 protein is CASSSGRRRDEQFF. The CDR3 bases are TGTGCCAGCAGCTCAGGTAGGCGTAGGGATGAGCAGTTCTTC.

This clone occurred a few times. At one of its ends the junction is not consistent with the germline gene, which may arise from a read error. V gene TRBV5-1 combines with J gene TRBJ2-1; D unclear. The V gene's germline CDR1 is SGHRS and CDR2 YFSETQ. CDR3 length equals 15 residues. The CDR3 DNA sequence: TGCGCCAGCAGCTTGGGGTATCCCTCCAACAATGAGCAGTTCTTC. Its translation is CASSLGYPSNNEQFF.

V usage is TRBV5-1 and J usage is TRBJ2-7; a possible D gene is TRBD1 (5 bases). Germline CDR1 is SGHRS and CDR2 is YFSETQ. The CDR3 is 16 amino acids. The V end was cut by 0 bases, the J end by 2 bases, with 15 bases between. The CDR3 reads CASSLATDQDTYEQYF. The CDR3 DNA follows: TGCGCCAGCAGCTTGGCCACGGACCAGGACACCTACGAGCAGTACTTC. The variable domain in full, completed from reference TRBV5-1 and TRBJ2-7, reads KAGVTQTPRYLIKTRGQQVTLSCSPISGHRSVSWYQQTPGQGLQFLFEYFSETQRNKGNFPGRFSGRQFSNSRSEMNVSTLELGDSALYLCASSLATDQDTYEQYFGPGTRLTVT.

V gene TRBV27 combines with J gene TRBJ1-6; D gene uncertain. The CDR3 runs 16 residues. CDR1 is MNHEY and CDR2 is SMNVEV in the germline V gene (reference sequence). With 3 bases removed from V and 2 bases from J, the gap between germline ends came to 11 bases. The CDR3 DNA is TGTGCCAGCAGTTTGGTGGGAGGGCCCTATAATTCACCCCTCCACTTT. Translation: CASSLVGGPYNSPLHF.

V usage is TRBV10-2 and J usage is TRBJ2-7; possibly TRBD1 or TRBD2 for D (5 bases each). CDR1 and CDR2 (germline): WSHSY, SAAADI. The V end lost 8 bases, the J end lost 1 base, and 12 bases lay between the germline ends. The CDR3 is 13 residues long. The CDR3 bases are TGCGCCAGCCTCCAGGGAGTATCCTACGAGCAGTACTTC. Amino acid sequence: CASLQGVSYEQYF.

This chain uses TRBV5-1 with TRBJ2-7; D unclear. V shed 6 bases and J shed 1 base, with 5 bases lying between them. This CDR3 is built from 11 residues. The germline CDR1 and CDR2 sequences are SGHRS and YFSETQ. The CDR3 DNA follows: TGCGCCAGCACCGATTCCTACGAGCAGTACTTC. Encoded protein: CASTDSYEQYF.

The J gene is TRBJ2-5, the V gene TRBV6-2 or TRBV6-3; 9 bases are shared with TRBD1. The germline V gene encodes CDR1 MNHEY and CDR2 SVGEGT. J lost 3 bases, V lost 4 bases, and 3 bases had no gene match. The CDR3 extends over 14 amino acids. DNA of the CDR3: TGTGCCAGCAGTTCCTGGACAGGGGAAGAGACCCAGTACTTC. Translating gives CASSSWTGEETQYF.

This chain joins TRBV25-1 and TRBJ2-1; D gene uncertain. Germline values: CDR1 MGHDK, CDR2 SYGVNS. V shed 3 bases and J shed 6 bases, with 6 bases lying between them. This CDR3 has 12 amino acids. The CDR3 protein is CASSDRRNEQFF. For the CDR3, the DNA is TGTGCCAGCAGTGACCGGCGCAATGAGCAGTTCTTC.

This chain uses TRBV18 with TRBJ1-5; possible D gene TRBD1, 6 bases. Trimming removed 0 bases from V and 1 base from J, with 10 bases in between. The CDR3 totals 16 residues. Looked up from germline, CDR1 is KGHSH and CDR2 is LQKENI. The chain's CDR3 is CASSPPRQGSNQPQHF. CDR3 DNA: TGTGCCAGCTCACCACCGCGGCAGGGGAGCAATCAGCCCCAGCATTTT.

V is TRBV7-6 and J is TRBJ1-2, with 8 bases fitting TRBD1. V shed 1 base and J 6 bases; nucleotides not matched to a gene: 7. Germline V CDR1 and CDR2: SGHVS, FNYEAQ. This CDR3 contains 15 residues. This CDR3 reads CASSLGRGRSDGYTF. The CDR3 coding sequence is TGTGCCAGCAGCTTAGGCAGGGGGCGTTCGGATGGCTACACCTTC.

This chain links TRBV6-5 with TRBJ2-7; 8 bases fit TRBD1. The CDR3 has 14 residues. Germline V gene sequence: CDR1 MNHEY, CDR2 SVGAGI. Trimming took 5 bases from V and 5 from J; bases not matched to a gene: 8. The chain's CDR3 is CASSRGQGWNEQYF. The CDR3 DNA is TGTGCCAGCAGTCGAGGACAGGGATGGAACGAGCAGTACTTC.

The chain is built from TRBV12-2 and TRBJ2-1; the table's D call, TRBD2, was not checked against the DNA. TRBV12-2 is noted as a pseudogene. The CDR3 runs 17 residues. CDR3 residues: CASRLALGLAGADEQFF. In nucleotides, the CDR3 is TGTGCAAGTCGCTTAGCCCTCGGACTAGCGGGAGCTGATGAGCAGTTCTTC.

The chain is built from TRBV6-5 and TRBJ2-7; possibly TRBD2 for D (6 bases). Trimming took 5 bases from V and 0 from J, leaving 11 bases between them. Germline V CDR1 and CDR2: MNHEY, SVGAGI. This CDR3 spans 14 amino acids. CDR3 coding DNA: TGTGCCAGCAGTCGGGGACTCAGCTCCTACGAGCAGTACTTC. Its translation is CASSRGLSSYEQYF.

The chain joins TRBV3-1 (or the pseudogene TRBV3-2) to TRBJ2-1; D is tentatively TRBD1 or TRBD2 (6 bases each). Germline assignment: CDR1 LGHDT and CDR2 YNNKEL (reference sequence). This CDR3 spans 16 amino acids. V was clipped by 1 base and J by 9 bases, with 19 bases between them. The CDR3 DNA reads TGTGCCAGCAGCCAAGGAGGACAGTGGTTCGGGGGTGAGCAGTTCTTC. This translates into CASSQGGQWFGGEQFF.

The chain carries TRBV19 and TRBJ1-3, with D maybe TRBD1 (6 bases). V was clipped by 3 bases and J by 0 bases, with 15 bases between them. CDR1 and CDR2 from the germline V gene are LNHDA and SQIVND (reference sequence). The CDR3 runs to 17 residues. CDR3 protein: CASSISTGFLSGNTIYF. CDR3 sequence (DNA): TGTGCCAGTAGTATTTCGACAGGATTTCTCTCTGGAAACACCATATATTTT.